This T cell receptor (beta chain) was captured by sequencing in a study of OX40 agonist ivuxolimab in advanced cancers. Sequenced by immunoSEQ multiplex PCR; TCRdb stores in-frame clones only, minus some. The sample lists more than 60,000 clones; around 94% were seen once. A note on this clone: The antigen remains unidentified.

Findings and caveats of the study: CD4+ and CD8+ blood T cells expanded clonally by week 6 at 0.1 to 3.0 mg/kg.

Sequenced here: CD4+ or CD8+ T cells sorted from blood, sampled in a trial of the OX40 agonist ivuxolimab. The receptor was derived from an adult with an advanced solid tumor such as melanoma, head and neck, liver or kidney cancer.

CDR3 DNA: TGCGCCAGCAGCCGAGACAGTGGACGCGGCGTATCGGGTGGCTACACCTTC. Encoded protein: CASSRDSGRGVSGGYTF. The chain recombines TRBV4-3 with TRBJ1-2; TRBD1 might be the D (5 bases). This CDR3 is built from 17 residues. V was cut by 4 bases and J by 7 bases, with 25 bases left in between. The germline CDR1 and CDR2 sequences are LGHNA and YSLEER.